The clone carrying this TCR beta chain was observed a handful of times. Its target is unknown. From germline, CDR1 is WNHNN and CDR2 SYGVQD (reference sequence). V was cut by 4 bases and J by 0 bases, with 3 bases left in between. CDR3 size: 12 residues. As for time point: patch test 3, about 24 weeks after DPC sensitization. Treatment described: therapeutic diphenylcyclopropenone sensitization with weekly scalp DPC. The source of the sample is a study of human T cells and chemical hapten exposure. Findings of the study overall: PT1 expanded TCR counts and patch test score were linked, and their correlation was positive.

The library tagged each cDNA molecule with unique molecular identifiers. A single record per CDR3 protein comes from TCRdb applying MiXCR to the RACE reads. The table records about 160,000 distinct CDR3 sequences, 25% to 35% of them present only once. V is TRBV10-1 and J is TRBJ1-1; D gene uncertain. This receptor was obtained from a woman younger than 30 with alopecia areata. Some clones in this sample may be carry-over from other donors' samples. This specimen consisted of whole blood, obtained in connection with sensitization to the hapten diphenylcyclopropenone (DPC). The CDR3 here is CASSVMNTEAFF. Written as DNA, the CDR3 is TGCGCCAGCAGTGTGATGAACACTGAAGCTTTCTTT.